This T cell receptor beta chain comes out of a study of control samples from healthy donors and cancer patients. V lost 6 bases to trimming and J lost 8 bases, with 16 bases between them. The germline gives CDR1 MDHEN, CDR2 SYDVKM. The CDR3 is 13 residues long. The assay was immunoSEQ multiplex PCR, and TCRdb's table has in-frame clones only and misses some. Of approximately 150,000 clones listed, 93% are singletons. The chain uses TRBV28 and TRBJ1-2; D uncertain. Specimen: blood. The origin of this receptor is a man aged 18 to 29 in good health. The CDR3 is CASSPEVVRGYTF. As DNA, the CDR3 is TGTGCCAGCAGCCCCGAGGTTGTAAGGGGCTACACCTTC.